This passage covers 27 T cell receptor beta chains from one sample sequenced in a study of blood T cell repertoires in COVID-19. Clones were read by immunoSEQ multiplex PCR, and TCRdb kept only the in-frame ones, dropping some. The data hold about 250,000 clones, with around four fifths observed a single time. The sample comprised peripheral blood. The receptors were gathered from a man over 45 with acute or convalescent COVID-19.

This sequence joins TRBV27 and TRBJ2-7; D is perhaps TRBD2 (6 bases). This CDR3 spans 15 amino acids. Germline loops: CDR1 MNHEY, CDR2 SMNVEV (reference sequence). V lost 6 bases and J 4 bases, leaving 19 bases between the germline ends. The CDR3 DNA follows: TGTGCCAGCAGCATAGGGGCGCTCGGGAGTTACGAGCAGTACTTC. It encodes CASSIGALGSYEQYF.

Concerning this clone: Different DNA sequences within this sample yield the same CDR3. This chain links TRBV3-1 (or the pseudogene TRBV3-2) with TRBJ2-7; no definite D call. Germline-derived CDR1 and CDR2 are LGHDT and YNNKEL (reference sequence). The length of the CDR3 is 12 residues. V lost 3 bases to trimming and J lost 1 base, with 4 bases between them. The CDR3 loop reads CASSHLSYEQYF. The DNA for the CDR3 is TGTGCCAGCAGCCATTTATCCTACGAGCAGTACTTC.

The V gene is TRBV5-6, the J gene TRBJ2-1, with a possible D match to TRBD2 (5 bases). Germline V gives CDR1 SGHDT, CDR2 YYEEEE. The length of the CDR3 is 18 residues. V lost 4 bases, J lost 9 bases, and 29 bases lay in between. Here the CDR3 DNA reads TGTGCCAGCAGCCTTAGCGTCACACCCCTCGGCCCATACGTTGAGCAGTTCTTC. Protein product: CASSLSVTPLGPYVEQFF.

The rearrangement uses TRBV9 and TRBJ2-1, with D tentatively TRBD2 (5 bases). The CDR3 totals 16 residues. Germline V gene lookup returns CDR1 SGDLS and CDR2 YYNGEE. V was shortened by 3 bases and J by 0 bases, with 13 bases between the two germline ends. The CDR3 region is CASSARGGYSYNEQFF. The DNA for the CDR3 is TGTGCCAGCAGCGCTCGAGGCGGGTACTCCTACAATGAGCAGTTCTTC.

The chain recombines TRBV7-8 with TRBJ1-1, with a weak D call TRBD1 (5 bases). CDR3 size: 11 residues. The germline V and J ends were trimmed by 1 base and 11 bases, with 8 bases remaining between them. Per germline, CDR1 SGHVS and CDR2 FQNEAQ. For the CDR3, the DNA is TGTGCCAGCAGCTTAGGCAGGGTGGCTTTCTTT. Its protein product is CASSLGRVAFF.

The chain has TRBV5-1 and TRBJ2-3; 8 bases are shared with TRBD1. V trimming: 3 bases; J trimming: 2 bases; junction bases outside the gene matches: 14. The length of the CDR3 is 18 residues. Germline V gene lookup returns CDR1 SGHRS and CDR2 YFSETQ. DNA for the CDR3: TGCGCCAGCAGCTCAGGACAGGGACCAGGGGGAAACACAGATACGCAGTATTTT. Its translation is CASSSGQGPGGNTDTQYF. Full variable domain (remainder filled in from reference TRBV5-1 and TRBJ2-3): KAGVTQTPRYLIKTRGQQVTLSCSPISGHRSVSWYQQTPGQGLQFLFEYFSETQRNKGNFPGRFSGRQFSNSRSEMNVSTLELGDSALYLCASSSGQGPGGNTDTQYFGPGTRLTVL.

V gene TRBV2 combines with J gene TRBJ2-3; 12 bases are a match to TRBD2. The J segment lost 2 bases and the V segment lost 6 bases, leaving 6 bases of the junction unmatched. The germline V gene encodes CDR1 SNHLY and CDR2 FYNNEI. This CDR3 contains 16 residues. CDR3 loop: CASRRTSGTPTDTQYF. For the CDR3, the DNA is TGTGCCAGCAGACGGACTAGCGGGACACCCACAGATACGCAGTATTTT. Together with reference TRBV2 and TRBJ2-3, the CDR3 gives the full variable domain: EPEVTQTPSHQVTQMGQEVILRCVPISNHLYFYWYRQILGQKVEFLVSFYNNEISEKSEIFDDQFSVERPDGSNFTLKIRSTKLEDSAMYFCASRRTSGTPTDTQYFGPGTRLTVL.

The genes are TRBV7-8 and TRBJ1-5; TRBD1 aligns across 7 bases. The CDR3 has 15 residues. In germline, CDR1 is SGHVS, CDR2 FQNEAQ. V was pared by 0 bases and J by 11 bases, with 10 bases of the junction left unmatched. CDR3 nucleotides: TGTGCCAGCAGCTTAGCGGGACAGATATCAGCGGCCCAGCATTTT. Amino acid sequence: CASSLAGQISAAQHF.

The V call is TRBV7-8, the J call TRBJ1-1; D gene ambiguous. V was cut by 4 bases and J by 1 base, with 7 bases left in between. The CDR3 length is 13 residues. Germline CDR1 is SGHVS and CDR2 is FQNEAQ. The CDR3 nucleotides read TGTGCCAGCAGCTCCCCGGGGAACACTGAAGCTTTCTTT. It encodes CASSSPGNTEAFF.

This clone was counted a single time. CDR3 in amino acids: CASRTGDGTGELFF. The CDR3 bases are TGTGCCAGCAGAACAGGGGACGGCACCGGGGAGCTGTTTTTT. This chain uses TRBV9 with TRBJ2-2; 7 bases map to TRBD1. The CDR3 consists of 14 residues. Germline assignment: CDR1 SGDLS and CDR2 YYNGEE. The ends lost 5 bases at V and 4 bases at J; junction bases unmatched: 5.

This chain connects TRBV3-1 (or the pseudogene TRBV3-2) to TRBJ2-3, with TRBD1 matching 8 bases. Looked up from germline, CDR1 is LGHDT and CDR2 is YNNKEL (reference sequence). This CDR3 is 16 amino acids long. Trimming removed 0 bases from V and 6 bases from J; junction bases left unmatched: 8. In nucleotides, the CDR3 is TGTGCCAGCAGCCAAGAGCGGACAGGGCCTGGGGATACGCAGTATTTT. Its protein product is CASSQERTGPGDTQYF.

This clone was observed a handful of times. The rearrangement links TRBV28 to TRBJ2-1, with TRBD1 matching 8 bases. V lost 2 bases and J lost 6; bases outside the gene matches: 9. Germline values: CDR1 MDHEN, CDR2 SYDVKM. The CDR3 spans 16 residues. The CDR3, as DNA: TGTGCCAGCAGTTTACCGACAGGGGTCCAGGGCAATGAGCAGTTCTTC. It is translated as CASSLPTGVQGNEQFF.

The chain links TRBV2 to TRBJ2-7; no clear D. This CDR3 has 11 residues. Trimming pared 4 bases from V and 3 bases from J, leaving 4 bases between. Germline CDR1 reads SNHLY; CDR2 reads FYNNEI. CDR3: CASSAGYEQYF. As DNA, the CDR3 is TGTGCCAGCAGTGCGGGCTACGAGCAGTACTTC.

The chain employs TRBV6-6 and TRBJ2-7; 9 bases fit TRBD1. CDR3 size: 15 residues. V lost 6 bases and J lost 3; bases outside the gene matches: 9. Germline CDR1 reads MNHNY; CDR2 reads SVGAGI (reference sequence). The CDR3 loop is CASRKEGTGNYEQYF. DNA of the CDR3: TGTGCCAGCAGAAAAGAGGGGACAGGGAACTACGAGCAGTACTTC.

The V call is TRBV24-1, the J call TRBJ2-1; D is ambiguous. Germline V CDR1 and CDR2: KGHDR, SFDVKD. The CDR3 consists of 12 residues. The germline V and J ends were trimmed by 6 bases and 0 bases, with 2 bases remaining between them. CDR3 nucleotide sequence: TGTGCCACCAGTTACTCCTACAATGAGCAGTTCTTC. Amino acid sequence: CATSYSYNEQFF.

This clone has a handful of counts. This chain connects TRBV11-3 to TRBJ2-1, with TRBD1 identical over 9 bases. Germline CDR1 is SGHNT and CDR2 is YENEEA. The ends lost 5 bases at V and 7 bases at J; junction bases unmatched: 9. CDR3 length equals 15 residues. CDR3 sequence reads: CASSPGTGRRNEQFF. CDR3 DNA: TGTGCCAGCAGCCCAGGGACAGGGAGAAGGAATGAGCAGTTCTTC.

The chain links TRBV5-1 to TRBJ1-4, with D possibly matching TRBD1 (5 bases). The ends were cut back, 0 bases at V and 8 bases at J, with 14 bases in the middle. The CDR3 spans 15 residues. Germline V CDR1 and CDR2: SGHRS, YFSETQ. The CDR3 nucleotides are TGCGCCAGCAGCTTGGAAGGGCAGGGCGACGAAAAACTGTTTTTT. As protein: CASSLEGQGDEKLFF.

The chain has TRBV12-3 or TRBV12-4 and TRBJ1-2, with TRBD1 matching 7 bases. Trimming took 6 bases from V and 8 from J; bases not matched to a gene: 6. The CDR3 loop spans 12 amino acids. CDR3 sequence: CASSRQGVGYTF. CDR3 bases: TGTGCCAGCAGCCGCCAGGGGGTAGGCTACACCTTC.

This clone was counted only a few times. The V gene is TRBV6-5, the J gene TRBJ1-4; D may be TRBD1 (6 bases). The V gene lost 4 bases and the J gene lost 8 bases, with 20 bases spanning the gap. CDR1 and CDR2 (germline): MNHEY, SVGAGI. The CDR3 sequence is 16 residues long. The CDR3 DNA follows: TGTGCCAGCAGTTCAGCAGGGGTAGGACTTAACGAAAAACTGTTTTTT. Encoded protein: CASSSAGVGLNEKLFF.

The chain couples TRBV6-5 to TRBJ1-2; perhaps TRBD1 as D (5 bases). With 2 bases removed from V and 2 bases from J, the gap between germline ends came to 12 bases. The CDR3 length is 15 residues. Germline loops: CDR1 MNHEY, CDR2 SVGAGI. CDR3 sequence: CASSYGRADNYGYTF. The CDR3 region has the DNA TGTGCCAGCAGTTACGGCAGGGCAGACAACTATGGCTACACCTTC.

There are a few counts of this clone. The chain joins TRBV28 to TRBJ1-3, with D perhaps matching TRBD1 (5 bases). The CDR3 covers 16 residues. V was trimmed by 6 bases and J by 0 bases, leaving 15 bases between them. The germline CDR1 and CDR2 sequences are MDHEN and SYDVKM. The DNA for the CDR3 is TGTGCCAGCAGGCCACACAGCACAGGCTCTGGAAACACCATATATTTT. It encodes CASRPHSTGSGNTIYF.

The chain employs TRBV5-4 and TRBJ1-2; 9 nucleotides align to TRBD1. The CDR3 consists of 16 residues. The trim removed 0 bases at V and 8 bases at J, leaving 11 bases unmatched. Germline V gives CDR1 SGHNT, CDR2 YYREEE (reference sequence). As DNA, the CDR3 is TGTGCCAGCAGCTTGGCCATTCGACAGGGGGAGGAGGGCTACACCTTC. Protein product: CASSLAIRQGEEGYTF.

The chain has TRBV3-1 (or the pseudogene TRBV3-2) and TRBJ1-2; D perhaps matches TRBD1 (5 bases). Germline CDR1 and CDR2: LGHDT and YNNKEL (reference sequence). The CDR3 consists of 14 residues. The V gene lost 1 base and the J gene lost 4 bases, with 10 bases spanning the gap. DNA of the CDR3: TGTGCCAGCAGCCAAGGCGACAGCGCCTATGGCTACACCTTC. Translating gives CASSQGDSAYGYTF.

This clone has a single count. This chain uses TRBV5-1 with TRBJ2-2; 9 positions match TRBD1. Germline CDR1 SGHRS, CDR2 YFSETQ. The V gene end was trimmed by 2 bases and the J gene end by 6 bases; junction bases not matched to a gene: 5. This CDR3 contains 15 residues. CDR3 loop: CASSFGTGFAGELFF. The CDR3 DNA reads TGCGCCAGCAGCTTCGGGACAGGGTTTGCCGGGGAGCTGTTTTTT.

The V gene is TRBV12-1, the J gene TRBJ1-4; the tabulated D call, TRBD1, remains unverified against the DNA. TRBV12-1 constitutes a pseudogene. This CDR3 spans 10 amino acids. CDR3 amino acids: CASSFGPWFF. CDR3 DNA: TGTGCCAGCAGCTTTGGGCCCTGGTTTTTT.

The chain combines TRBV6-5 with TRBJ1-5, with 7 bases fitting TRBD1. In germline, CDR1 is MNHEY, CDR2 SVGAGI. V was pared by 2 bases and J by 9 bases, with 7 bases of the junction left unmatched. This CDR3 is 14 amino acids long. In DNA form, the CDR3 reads TGTGCCAGCAGTTACATCAGGGGGGAGACGCCCCAGCATTTT. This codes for CASSYIRGETPQHF.

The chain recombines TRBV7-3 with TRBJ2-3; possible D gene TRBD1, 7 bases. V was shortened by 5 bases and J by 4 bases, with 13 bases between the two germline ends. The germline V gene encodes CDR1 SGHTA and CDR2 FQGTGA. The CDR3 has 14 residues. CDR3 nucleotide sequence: TGTGCCAGCAGCGGACAGGAGGGGGCAGATACGCAGTATTTT. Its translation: CASSGQEGADTQYF.